A selection of T cell receptor beta chains follows, all from one sample in a study of beta chain features in type 1 diabetes. Clones were read by immunoSEQ multiplex PCR, and TCRdb kept only the in-frame ones, dropping some. The sample consists of 200,000 to 250,000 clones, 25% to 30% of them appearing once. The sample comprised central memory CD4+ T cells from blood. The receptors here all came from a man younger than 45 in good health. CDR3s include the opening cysteine and the closing phenylalanine or tryptophan. The D gene is left open where the match is weak. Clone size appears in some rows only: once, few, many, or a class for an expanded clone.

v_gene	j_gene	abundance	d_gene	CDR3nt	CDR3aa
TRBV18	TRBJ2-1	NA	TRBD2	TGTGCCAGCTCAGCGACCTTAGCGGGCTACAATGAGCAGTTCTTC	CASSATLAGYNEQFF
TRBV2	TRBJ2-1	once	TRBD1	TGTGCCAGCAGTGAATTGGGACAGGGGGATTTGAGGGATGAGCAGTTCTTC	CASSELGQGDLRDEQFF
TRBV5-6	TRBJ1-5	NA	TRBD1	TGTGCCAGCAGCGATCGGACAGGGGTTGAACCCCAGCATTTT	CASSDRTGVEPQHF
TRBV28	TRBJ2-3	few	NA	TGTGCCAGCAGTGTTAGCAAGGCCACAGATACGCAGTATTTT	CASSVSKATDTQYF
TRBV30	TRBJ2-1	few	NA	TGTGCCTGGGACACTTACAATGAGCAGTTCTTC	CAWDTYNEQFF
TRBV7-7	TRBJ2-3	few	NA	TGTGCCAGCAGCTTAGGAGGGGGGGACACAGATACGCAGTATTTT	CASSLGGGDTDTQYF
TRBV27	TRBJ1-2	NA	NA	TGTGCCAGCAGTTCTCGACAACTCCCCTATGGCTACACCTTC	CASSSRQLPYGYTF
TRBV30	TRBJ1-5	few	NA	TGTGCCTGGAGTGTACATCAGACCAATCAGCCCCAGCATTTT	CAWSVHQTNQPQHF
TRBV5-1	TRBJ1-4	few	TRBD1	TGCGCCAGCAGCCAAGGGGGCACTAATGAAAAACTGTTTTTT	CASSQGGTNEKLFF
TRBV5-4	TRBJ2-6	few	TRBD2	TGTGCCAGCAGCGCGGGGGTTTTAGGTGGGGCCAACGTCCTGACTTTC	CASSAGVLGGANVLTF
TRBV12-5	TRBJ2-7	NA	NA	TGTGCTAGTGGTTTGGTCGGTGGGGTCGCCTACGAGCAGTACTTC	CASGLVGGVAYEQYF
TRBV4-3	TRBJ2-7	NA	TRBD2	TGCGCCAGCAGCTATGGAAGAGGGGAGGGCTACGAGCAGTACTTC	CASSYGRGEGYEQYF
TRBV11-2	TRBJ2-1	NA	TRBD1	TGTGCCAGCAGCTTACTCACAGGGGCGGCCTACAATGAGCAGTTCTTC	CASSLLTGAAYNEQFF
TRBV29-1	TRBJ2-7	few	TRBD1	TGCAGCGTTAAGAGGGACAGGGTGGCCCACGAGCAGTACTTC	CSVKRDRVAHEQYF
TRBV30	TRBJ2-1	few	TRBD2	TGTGCCTGGGGACTAGAGGCCAATGAGCAGTTCTTC	CAWGLEANEQFF
TRBV19	TRBJ2-6	NA	TRBD1	TGTGCCAGTAGGGGACAGGGGAGCGGGGCCAACGTCCTGACTTTC	CASRGQGSGANVLTF
TRBV7-2	TRBJ2-7	few	NA	TGTGCCAGCAGCTTAGGTCAGGGTCTCGGTGGCGAGCAGTACTTC	CASSLGQGLGGEQYF
TRBV6-6	TRBJ2-5	NA	NA	TGTGCCAGCAGTTACCGGGGCCAAGAGACCCAGTACTTC	CASSYRGQETQYF
TRBV4-3	TRBJ2-5	NA	TRBD1	TGCGCCAGCAGCCAAACAGGGGGCTCCACAGAGACCCAGTACTTC	CASSQTGGSTETQYF
TRBV19	TRBJ2-2	NA	TRBD2	TGTGCCAGTAGACCACTAGCGGGAATCGGGGAGCTGTTTTTT	CASRPLAGIGELFF
TRBV28	TRBJ2-5	NA	NA	TGTGCCAGCAGTTCGTTGGAGACCCAGTACTTC	CASSSLETQYF
TRBV10-1	TRBJ2-1	few	NA	TGCGCCAGCAGTGGGGGAAATGAGCAGTTCTTC	CASSGGNEQFF
TRBV11-2	TRBJ1-2	NA	NA	TGTGCCAGCAGCTTAGAGCCAGGGTGGGCCTATGGCTACACCTTC	CASSLEPGWAYGYTF
TRBV11-1	TRBJ2-5	NA	TRBD2	TGTGCCAGCAGCCCCGGGACTAGCGGGGGGAAAGAGACCCAGTACTTC	CASSPGTSGGKETQYF
TRBV18	TRBJ2-2	many	NA	TGTGCCAGCTCACCACGTCGAGCGGAGAACACCGGGGAGCTGTTTTTT	CASSPRRAENTGELFF
TRBV30	TRBJ1-1	NA	NA	TGTGCCTGGAGTGTAACTTATGGTGGTGAAGCTTTCTTT	CAWSVTYGGEAFF
TRBV5-1	TRBJ2-2	NA	TRBD1	TGCGCCAGCGCATCGGGACAGCCGAACACCGGGGAGCTGTTTTTT	CASASGQPNTGELFF
TRBV11-2	TRBJ2-7	few	NA	TGTGCCAGCAGCTCTACAAGCTCCTACGAGCAGTACTTC	CASSSTSSYEQYF
TRBV7-2	TRBJ2-5	NA	NA	TGTGCCAGCAGCTTAGGGGCTCTGAGCGGGTCCGCTCAAGAGACCCAGTACTTC	CASSLGALSGSAQETQYF
TRBV5-1	TRBJ2-1	NA	TRBD2	TGCGCCAGCAGCTTGTCGACTAGCGGGACCAATGAGCAGTTCTTC	CASSLSTSGTNEQFF
TRBV4-3	TRBJ2-3	NA	NA	TGCGCCAGCAGCCAAGATTCTAGGCCCTCCCCAGATACGCAGTATTTT	CASSQDSRPSPDTQYF
TRBV9	TRBJ1-1	NA	NA	TGTGCCAGCAGCGTAATCCGGGAGGGAAACACTGAAGCTTTCTTT	CASSVIREGNTEAFF
TRBV20-1	TRBJ2-3	NA	NA	TGCAGTGCTAGCCCGACAGATACGCAGTATTTT	CSASPTDTQYF
TRBV7-9	TRBJ1-1	many	NA	TGTGCCAGCACCCCAGGCTCGGCACCTGAAGCTTTCTTT	CASTPGSAPEAFF
TRBV29-1	TRBJ1-2	NA	NA	TGCAGCGCCATCTCCGGGGGGGCGCGGTATGGCTACACCTTC	CSAISGGARYGYTF
TRBV11-2	TRBJ2-3	NA	NA	TGTGCCAGCAGCTCAGGACGATTCACAGATACGCAGTATTTT	CASSSGRFTDTQYF
TRBV11-2	TRBJ2-5	NA	TRBD2	TGTGCCAGCAGCTTAGGGCTTTATGCGGGAGCCCAAGAGACCCAGTACTTC	CASSLGLYAGAQETQYF
TRBV7-2	TRBJ2-3	NA	TRBD2	TGTGCCAGCAGCCGGACTAGCGACCGCGGAGATACGCAGTATTTT	CASSRTSDRGDTQYF
TRBV29-1	TRBJ1-5	few	NA	TGCAGCGTTGAAGCAGGGATCGGGCAGCCCCAGCATTTT	CSVEAGIGQPQHF
TRBV30	TRBJ2-2	NA	NA	TGTGCCTGGACAGGGTATGGGGAGCTGTTTTTT	CAWTGYGELFF
TRBV2	TRBJ2-7	NA	NA	TGTGCCAGCAGTGAAATGGGCCAGACGGGGGAGCAGTACTTC	CASSEMGQTGEQYF
TRBV5-6	TRBJ1-6	few	TRBD1	TGTGCCAGCAGCCAGGGGGCAAATAATTCACCCCTCCACTTT	CASSQGANNSPLHF
TRBV13	TRBJ1-2	NA	TRBD1	TGTGCCAGCAGCCCGACAGGGTCCTATGGCTACACCTTC	CASSPTGSYGYTF
TRBV7-7	TRBJ2-5	NA	NA	TGTGCCAGCAGCTCGGACGGGAGCCAAGAGACCCAGTACTTC	CASSSDGSQETQYF
TRBV7-2	TRBJ1-1	few	NA	TGTGCCAGCAGCCCCCGGACGGGAAACACTGAAGCTTTCTTT	CASSPRTGNTEAFF
TRBV29-1	TRBJ2-1	NA	TRBD2	TGCAGCGTTGGGGGGAGGGGAGGTGAGCAGTTCTTC	CSVGGRGGEQFF
TRBV7-9	TRBJ2-7	many	TRBD1	TGTGCCAGCAGCCCTCCCCGACAGGGAACCTACGAGCAGTACTTC	CASSPPRQGTYEQYF
TRBV29-1	TRBJ2-1	many	TRBD1	TGCAGCGTTGCACAGGGGGCCGGCTACAATGAGCAGTTCTTC	CSVAQGAGYNEQFF
TRBV27	TRBJ2-1	NA	NA	TGTGCCAGCAGTTTATGGGGCGGGCCCTACAATGAGCAGTTCTTC	CASSLWGGPYNEQFF
TRBV2	TRBJ2-7	NA	TRBD2	TGTGCCAGCAGCGGAAGCGGGAGAAGCTCCTACGAGCAGTACTTC	CASSGSGRSSYEQYF
TRBV6-6	TRBJ2-7	few	TRBD1	TGTGCCAGCAGTTACATCCGAACAGGGGATAAAACGATCTTC	CASSYIRTGDKTIF
TRBV30	TRBJ2-5	once	NA	TGTGCCGGTCAATCCGGTTTGAAGACCCAGTACTTC	CAGQSGLKTQYF
TRBV19	TRBJ2-1	few	NA	TGTGCCAGTAGTATAGCGGGGCTAGTAAACAATGAGCAGTTCTTC	CASSIAGLVNNEQFF
TRBV25-1	TRBJ2-3	few	NA	TGTGCCAGCTCTGGTTTCACCGGGACCGATACGCAGTATTTT	CASSGFTGTDTQYF
TRBV4-3	TRBJ2-1	NA	NA	TGCGCCAGCAGCCAAACTACTAGCTACAATGAGCAGTTCTTC	CASSQTTSYNEQFF